This TCR beta chain emerged from a study of regulatory T cells in long-lasting Graves disease. General study points: A reduction in accuracy may have resulted from the small sample size.

This clonotype was seen a handful of times. The antigen remains unidentified. V was clipped by 2 bases and J by 5 bases; unmatched bases: 2. CDR3 length: 15 residues. Germline lookup yields CDR1 MGHRA and CDR2 YSYEKL. Library construction for TCR beta used iRepertoire HTBI primers and Arm-PCR of CDR3 regions. TCRdb ran MiXCR on the multiplex PCR reads and lists one entry per CDR3 protein. Among about 530,000 distinct CDR3 sequences listed, roughly 15% were seen once. Time point meaning: newly diagnosed GD, antithyroid drugs for less than 3 months. Scientists built the TCR library using RNA that was extracted from PBMCs. The sample also formed part of further work on T cells in Graves' hyperthyroidism and ophthalmopathy. That work adds: The HTBI primer set served for first-round RT-PCR of the TCR CDR3.

The TCR comes from a middle-aged woman with Graves disease. The chain is built from TRBV4-1 and TRBJ2-1; 11 bases fit TRBD2. The specimen comprised peripheral blood mononuclear cells (PBMCs), sampled at new diagnosis, from a patient treated with antithyroid drugs. The CDR3 region has the DNA TGCGCCAGCAGCCAACTAGCGGGGGGCAACAATGAGCAGTTCTTC. Translation: CASSQLAGGNNEQFF.